This entry lists 12 T cell receptor beta chains sequenced from one sample in a study of T cell repertoires in cytomegalovirus infection. These receptors' targets are unknown. One entry per CDR3 protein results from TCRdb running MiXCR on the reads. The sample holds a few hundred thousand distinct CDR3 sequences, 20% to 25% seen once. Sequenced material: cultured PBMCs, taken from culture after CMV antigen stimulation. Receptors originate from a human donor in good health (CMV status not recorded). Some clones in this sample may be carry-over from other donors' samples.

The rearrangement joins TRBV19 to TRBJ2-1; D ambiguous. Trimming took 5 bases from V and 3 from J, leaving 11 bases between them. CDR3 length: 14 amino acids. Germline CDR1 and CDR2: LNHDA and SQIVND (reference sequence). Here the CDR3 DNA reads TGTGCCAGTAGTTTGCTCAACCTCTACAATGAGCAGTTCTTC. The encoded protein is CASSLLNLYNEQFF.

Only a few counts were recorded for this clonotype. The V gene is TRBV9, the J gene TRBJ2-1; D tentatively reads TRBD1 or TRBD2 (6 bases each). CDR1 SGDLS and CDR2 YYNGEE come from the germline V gene. The CDR3 length is 14 residues. Trimming removed 0 bases at V and 5 bases at J, with 9 bases between. CDR3 loop: CASSVVGGNNEQFF. DNA for the CDR3: TGTGCCAGCAGCGTAGTCGGGGGCAACAATGAGCAGTTCTTC.

This chain links TRBV19 with TRBJ1-2; 7 nucleotides line up with TRBD1. V gave up 4 bases and J gave up 5 bases; unmatched junction bases: 7. Germline CDR1 LNHDA, CDR2 SQIVND (reference sequence). The CDR3 contains 14 residues. CDR3 amino acids: CASSTTGTLYGYTF. The CDR3 DNA follows: TGTGCCAGTAGTACGACAGGGACCTTATATGGCTACACCTTC.

This clonotype was counted between two and nine times. This chain connects TRBV7-2 to TRBJ1-1; perhaps TRBD1 as D (6 bases). The CDR3 runs 16 residues. V was shortened by 5 bases and J by 1 base, with 17 bases between the two germline ends. Germline loops: CDR1 SGHTA, CDR2 FQGNSA. The CDR3 loop reads CASSPPGQPKNTEAFF. The CDR3 nucleotides read TGTGCCAGCAGCCCGCCAGGACAGCCGAAGAACACTGAAGCTTTCTTT.

The chain carries TRBV4-1 and TRBJ2-1, with 10 nucleotides matching TRBD2. This CDR3 spans 17 amino acids. V lost 4 bases to trimming and J lost 8 bases; unmatched junction nucleotides: 14. Looked up from germline, CDR1 is MGHRA and CDR2 is YSYEKL. Here the CDR3 reads CASSPLARTSGSDEQFF. The DNA for the CDR3 is TGCGCCAGCAGCCCTTTGGCGCGGACTAGCGGTTCGGATGAGCAGTTCTTC.

In DNA form, the CDR3 reads TGTGCCAGCAGTCCGGGACTAGCGGGGGCGGGGGATACGCAGTATTTT. Protein sequence: CASSPGLAGAGDTQYF. V usage is TRBV28 and J usage is TRBJ2-3; 14 bases match TRBD2. The junction had 7 bases not matched to a gene; V was cut back by 5 bases and J by 6 bases. Germline V gene sequence: CDR1 MDHEN, CDR2 SYDVKM. This CDR3 is 16 amino acids long.

The rearrangement uses TRBV5-4 and TRBJ2-3; D may be TRBD1 or TRBD2 (5 bases each). The CDR3 contains 16 residues. The germline V gene has CDR1 SGHNT and CDR2 YYREEE (reference sequence). V was shortened by 3 bases and J by 1 base, with 15 bases between the two germline ends. CDR3 amino acids: CASSSALGRGTDTQYF. In DNA, the CDR3 is TGTGCCAGCAGCTCCGCCTTGGGGCGGGGCACAGATACGCAGTATTTT.

This clonotype came up many times. This chain links TRBV7-2 with TRBJ2-7; D perhaps matches TRBD1 (6 bases). The V end lost 5 bases, the J end lost 3 bases, and 17 bases lay between the germline ends. There are 15 residues in the CDR3. Germline-derived CDR1 and CDR2 are SGHTA and FQGNSA. CDR3 region: CASSEEQGIGYEQYF. The CDR3 nucleotides are TGTGCCAGCAGCGAGGAACAGGGTATTGGCTACGAGCAGTACTTC.

This chain links TRBV9 with TRBJ2-5; TRBD1 aligns across 7 bases. There are 14 residues in the CDR3. In germline, CDR1 is SGDLS, CDR2 YYNGEE. Trimming cost V 3 bases and J 5 bases; bases outside gene matches: 7. This CDR3 is CASSGTGVVETQYF. In nucleotides, the CDR3 is TGTGCCAGCAGCGGAACAGGGGTTGTGGAGACCCAGTACTTC. The variable domain in full, completed from reference TRBV9 and TRBJ2-5, reads DSGVTQTPKHLITATGQRVTLRCSPRSGDLSVYWYQQSLDQGLQFLIQYYNGEERAKGNILERFSAQQFPDLHSELNLSSLELGDSALYFCASSGTGVVETQYFGPGTRLLVL.

This clonotype was recorded at least ten times. This chain uses TRBV12-3 or TRBV12-4 with TRBJ2-1, with 10 positions matching TRBD2. Trimming removed 6 bases from V and 7 bases from J; junction bases left unmatched: 12. CDR3 length: 16 residues. CDR3 DNA: TGTGCCAGCAGCCTAAACAGCGGGAGGGCCGGTAATGAGCAGTTCTTC. It yields the protein CASSLNSGRAGNEQFF.

This clonotype has just a few counts. The chain uses TRBV19 and TRBJ1-5, with D unresolved. This CDR3 spans 17 amino acids. CDR1 and CDR2 from the germline V gene are LNHDA and SQIVND (reference sequence). Trimming cost V 3 bases and J 3 bases, with 18 bases left between them. The CDR3 nucleotides read TGTGCCAGTAGTATCGGGTGGTTGCGTCAGCTCAATCAGCCCCAGCATTTT. Its translation: CASSIGWLRQLNQPQHF.

In this sample, this clonotype turned up many times. J is TRBJ1-2 and V is TRBV7-8; 8 bases fit TRBD1. Trimming removed 5 bases from V and 6 bases from J; junction bases left unmatched: 11. From germline, CDR1 is SGHVS and CDR2 FQNEAQ. The CDR3 contains 15 residues. The CDR3 spells CASSDPRTGWDGYTF. For the CDR3, the DNA is TGTGCCAGCAGCGACCCCCGGACAGGGTGGGATGGCTACACCTTC.